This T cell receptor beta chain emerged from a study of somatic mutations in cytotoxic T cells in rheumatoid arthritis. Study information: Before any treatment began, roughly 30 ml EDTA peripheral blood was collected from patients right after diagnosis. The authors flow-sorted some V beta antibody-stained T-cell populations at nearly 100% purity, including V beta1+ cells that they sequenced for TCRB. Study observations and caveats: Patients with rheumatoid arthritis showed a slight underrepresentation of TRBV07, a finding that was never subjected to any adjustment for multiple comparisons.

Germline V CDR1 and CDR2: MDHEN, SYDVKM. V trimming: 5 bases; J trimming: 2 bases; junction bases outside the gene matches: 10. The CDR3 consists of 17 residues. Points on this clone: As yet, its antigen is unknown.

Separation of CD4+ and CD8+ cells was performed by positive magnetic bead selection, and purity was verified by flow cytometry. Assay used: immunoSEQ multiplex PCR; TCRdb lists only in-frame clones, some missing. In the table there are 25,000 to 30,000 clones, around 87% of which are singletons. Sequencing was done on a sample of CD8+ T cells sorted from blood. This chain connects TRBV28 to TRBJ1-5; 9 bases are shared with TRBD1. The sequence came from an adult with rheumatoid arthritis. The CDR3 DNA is TGTGCCAGCAGTCCTCTCACAGGGGGCGCAGGCAATCAGCCCCAGCATTTT. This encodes CASSPLTGGAGNQPQHF.